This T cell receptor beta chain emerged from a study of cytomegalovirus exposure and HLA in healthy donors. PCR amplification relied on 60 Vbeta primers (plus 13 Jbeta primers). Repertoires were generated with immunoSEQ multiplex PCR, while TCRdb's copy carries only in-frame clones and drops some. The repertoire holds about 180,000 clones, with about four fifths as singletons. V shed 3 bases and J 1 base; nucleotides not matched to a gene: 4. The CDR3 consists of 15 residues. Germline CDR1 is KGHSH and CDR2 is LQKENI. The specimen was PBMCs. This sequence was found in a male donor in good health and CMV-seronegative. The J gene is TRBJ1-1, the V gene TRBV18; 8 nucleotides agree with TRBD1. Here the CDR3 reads CASSPGQGSNTEAFF. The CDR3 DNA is TGTGCCAGCTCACCCGGACAGGGCTCGAACACTGAAGCTTTCTTT.